This T cell receptor beta chain came from a study of cytomegalovirus exposure and HLA in healthy donors. Across the study: One earlier analysis, a look at around 180 million T cells, found some 100 million unique TCR beta sequences.

Whole-study results and caveats: The likely explanation for a cluster of highly shared sequence variants was sequencing artifact. When the data were analyzed later, several of the most significant clusters appeared to be linked to common viral pathogens. DRB1 showed the most TCR associations and HLA-C the fewest in a later analysis, as rates varied by HLA locus.

From germline, CDR1 is GTSNPN and CDR2 SVGIG (reference sequence). The CDR3 contains 14 residues. Trimming cost V 8 bases and J 10 bases, with 21 bases left between them. The primer mix had 60 Vbeta and 13 Jbeta primers. The table came from immunoSEQ multiplex PCR; TCRdb's copy has only in-frame clones and leaves some out. Found here are some 120,000 clones, over 65% of them singletons; the top ten hold 20%. Notes on this clone: Its antigen is currently unknown.

The V call is TRBV30, the J call TRBJ1-6; D is unresolved. This receptor was taken from a man aged 18 to 30 in good health and CMV-seropositive. The sequencing input was PBMCs. The CDR3 nucleotides are TGTGCCGGAGATACCCGATCCTACCGGTCACCCCTCCACTTT. It translates to CAGDTRSYRSPLHF. Looking up the rest from reference TRBV30 and TRBJ1-6 gives the full variable domain: SQTIHQWPATLVQPVGSPLSLECTVEGTSNPNLYWYRQAAGRGLQLLFYSVGIGQISSEVPQNLSASRPQDRQFILSSKKLLLSDSGFYLCAGDTRSYRSPLHFGNGTRLTVT.